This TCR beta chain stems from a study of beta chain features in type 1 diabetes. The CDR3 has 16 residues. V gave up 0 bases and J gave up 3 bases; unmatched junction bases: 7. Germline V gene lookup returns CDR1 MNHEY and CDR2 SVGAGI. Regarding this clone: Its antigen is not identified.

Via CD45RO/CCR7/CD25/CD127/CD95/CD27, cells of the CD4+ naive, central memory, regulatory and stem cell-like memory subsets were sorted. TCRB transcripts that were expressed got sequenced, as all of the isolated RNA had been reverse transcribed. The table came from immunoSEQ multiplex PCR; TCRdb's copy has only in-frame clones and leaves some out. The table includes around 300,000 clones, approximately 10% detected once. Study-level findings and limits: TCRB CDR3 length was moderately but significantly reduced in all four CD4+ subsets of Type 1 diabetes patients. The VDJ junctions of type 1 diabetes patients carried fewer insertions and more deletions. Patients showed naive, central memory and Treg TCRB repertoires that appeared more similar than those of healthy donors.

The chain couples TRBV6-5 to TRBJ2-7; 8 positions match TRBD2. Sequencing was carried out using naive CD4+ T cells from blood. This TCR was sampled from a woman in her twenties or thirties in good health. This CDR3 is CASSYSGGGLGYEQYF. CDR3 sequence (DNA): TGTGCCAGCAGTTACTCCGGGGGGGGGCTCGGCTACGAGCAGTACTTC.